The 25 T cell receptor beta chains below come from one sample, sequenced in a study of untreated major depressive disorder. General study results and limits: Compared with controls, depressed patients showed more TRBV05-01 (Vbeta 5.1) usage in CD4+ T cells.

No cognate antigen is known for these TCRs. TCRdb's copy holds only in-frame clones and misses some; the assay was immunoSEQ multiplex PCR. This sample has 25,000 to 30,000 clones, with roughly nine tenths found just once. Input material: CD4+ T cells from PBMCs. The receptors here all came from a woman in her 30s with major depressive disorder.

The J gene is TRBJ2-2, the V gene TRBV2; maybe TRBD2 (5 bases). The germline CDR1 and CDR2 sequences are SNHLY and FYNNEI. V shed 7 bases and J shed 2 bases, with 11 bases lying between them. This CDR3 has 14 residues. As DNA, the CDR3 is TGTGCCAGCAAGTGGGAGTTAAACACCGGGGAGCTGTTTTTT. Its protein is CASKWELNTGELFF.

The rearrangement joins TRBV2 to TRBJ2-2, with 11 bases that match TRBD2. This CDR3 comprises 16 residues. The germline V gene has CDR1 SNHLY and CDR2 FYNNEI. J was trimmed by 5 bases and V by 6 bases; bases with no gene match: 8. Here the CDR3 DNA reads TGTGCCAGCAGCACGACTAGCGGGGAACCTACCGGGGAGCTGTTTTTT. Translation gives CASSTTSGEPTGELFF.

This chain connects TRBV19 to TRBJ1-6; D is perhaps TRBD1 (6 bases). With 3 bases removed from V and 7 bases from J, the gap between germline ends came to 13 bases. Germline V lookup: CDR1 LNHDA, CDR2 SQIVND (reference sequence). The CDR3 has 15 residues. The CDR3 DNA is TGTGCCAGTAGTATCGATACAGGGTTAAATTCACCCCTCCACTTT. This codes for CASSIDTGLNSPLHF.

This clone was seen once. For the CDR3, the DNA is TGTGCCAGCAGCTGGGGACAGTCCAATTCACCCCTCCACTTT. This codes for CASSWGQSNSPLHF. The chain employs TRBV5-4 and TRBJ1-6; 7 bases map to TRBD1. J was trimmed by 7 bases and V by 3 bases; bases with no gene match: 4. The CDR3 spans 14 residues. The V gene's germline CDR1 is SGHNT and CDR2 YYREEE (reference sequence).

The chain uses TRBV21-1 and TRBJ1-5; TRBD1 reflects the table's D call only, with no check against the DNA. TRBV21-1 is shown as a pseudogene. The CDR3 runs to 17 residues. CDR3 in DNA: TGTGCCAGGGGTGGCCGGGACATTATATATAGCAATCAGCCCCAGCATTTT. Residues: CARGGRDIIYSNQPQHF.

The CDR3 DNA reads as TGTGCCAGCAGCTTAGGTAAACGATACAGGGTTGGGGACTATGGCTACACCTTC. Its translation: CASSLGKRYRVGDYGYTF. J is TRBJ1-2 and V is TRBV13, with a possible D match to TRBD1 (6 bases). The CDR3 is 18 amino acids. Trimming left V 0 bases short and J 3 bases short, with 20 bases between. The germline gives CDR1 PRHDT, CDR2 FYEKMQ (reference sequence).

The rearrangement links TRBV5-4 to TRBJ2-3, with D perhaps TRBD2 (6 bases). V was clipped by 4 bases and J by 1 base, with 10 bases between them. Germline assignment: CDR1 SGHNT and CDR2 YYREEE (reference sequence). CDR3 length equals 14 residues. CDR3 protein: CASSGDFRTDTQYF. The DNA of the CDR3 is TGTGCCAGCAGCGGGGACTTCCGCACAGATACGCAGTATTTT.

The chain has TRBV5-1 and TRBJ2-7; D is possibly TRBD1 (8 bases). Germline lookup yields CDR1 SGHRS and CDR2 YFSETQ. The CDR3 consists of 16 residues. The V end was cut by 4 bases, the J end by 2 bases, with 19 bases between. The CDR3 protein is CASSPGGGTGAYEQYF. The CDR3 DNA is TGCGCCAGCAGCCCGGGGGGTGGGACAGGAGCCTACGAGCAGTACTTC.

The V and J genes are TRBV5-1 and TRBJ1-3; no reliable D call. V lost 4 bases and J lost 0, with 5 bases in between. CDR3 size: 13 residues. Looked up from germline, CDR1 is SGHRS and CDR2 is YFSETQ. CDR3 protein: CASSALSGNTIYF. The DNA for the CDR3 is TGCGCCAGCAGCGCCCTCTCTGGAAACACCATATATTTT.

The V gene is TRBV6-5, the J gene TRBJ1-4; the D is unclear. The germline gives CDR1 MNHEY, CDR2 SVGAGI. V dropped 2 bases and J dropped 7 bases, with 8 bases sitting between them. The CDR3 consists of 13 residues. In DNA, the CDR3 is TGTGCCAGCAGTTACCGGCTACGTGAAAAACTGTTTTTT. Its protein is CASSYRLREKLFF.

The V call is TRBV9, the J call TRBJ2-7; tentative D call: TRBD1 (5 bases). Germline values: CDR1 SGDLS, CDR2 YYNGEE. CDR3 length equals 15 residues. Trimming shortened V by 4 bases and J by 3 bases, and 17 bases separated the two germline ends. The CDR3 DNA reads TGTGCCAGCAGCCCTCGCAGCCAGGGTTACTACGAGCAGTACTTC. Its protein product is CASSPRSQGYYEQYF.

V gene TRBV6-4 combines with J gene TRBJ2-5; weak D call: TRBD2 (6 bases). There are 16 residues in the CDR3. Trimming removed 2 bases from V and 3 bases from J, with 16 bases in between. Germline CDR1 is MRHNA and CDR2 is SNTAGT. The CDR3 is CASSDGIGAGKETQYF. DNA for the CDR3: TGTGCCAGCAGTGACGGTATTGGTGCGGGGAAAGAGACCCAGTACTTC.

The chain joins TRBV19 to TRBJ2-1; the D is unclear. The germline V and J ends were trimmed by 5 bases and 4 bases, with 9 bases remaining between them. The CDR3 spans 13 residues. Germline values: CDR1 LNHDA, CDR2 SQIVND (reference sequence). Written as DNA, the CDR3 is TGTGCCAGTAGTTCAGAGATTTACAATGAGCAGTTCTTC. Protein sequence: CASSSEIYNEQFF.

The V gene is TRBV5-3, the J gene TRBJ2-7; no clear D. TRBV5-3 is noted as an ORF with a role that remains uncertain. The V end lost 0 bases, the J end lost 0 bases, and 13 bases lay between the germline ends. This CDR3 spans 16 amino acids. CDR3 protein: CARSLEGLPSSYEQYF. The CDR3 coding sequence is TGTGCCAGAAGCTTGGAAGGCCTGCCAAGCTCCTACGAGCAGTACTTC.

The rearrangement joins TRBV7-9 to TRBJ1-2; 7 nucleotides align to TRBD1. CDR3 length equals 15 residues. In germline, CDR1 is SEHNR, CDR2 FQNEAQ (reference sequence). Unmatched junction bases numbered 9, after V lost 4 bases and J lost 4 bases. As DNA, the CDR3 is TGTGCCAGCAGCTCCGGGACAGCGACTCTCTATGGCTACACCTTC. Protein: CASSSGTATLYGYTF.

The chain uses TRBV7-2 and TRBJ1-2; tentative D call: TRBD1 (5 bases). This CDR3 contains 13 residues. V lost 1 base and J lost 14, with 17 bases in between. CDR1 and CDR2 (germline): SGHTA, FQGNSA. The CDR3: CASSLGQGAPVTF. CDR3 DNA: TGTGCCAGCAGCTTAGGCCAAGGGGCCCCTGTAACCTTC.

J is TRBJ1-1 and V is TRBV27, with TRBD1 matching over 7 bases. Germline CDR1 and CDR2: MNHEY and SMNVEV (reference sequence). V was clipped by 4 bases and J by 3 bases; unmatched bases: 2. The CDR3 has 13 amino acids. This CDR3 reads CASSSRGYTEAFF. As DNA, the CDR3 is TGTGCCAGCAGTTCCAGGGGGTACACTGAAGCTTTCTTT.

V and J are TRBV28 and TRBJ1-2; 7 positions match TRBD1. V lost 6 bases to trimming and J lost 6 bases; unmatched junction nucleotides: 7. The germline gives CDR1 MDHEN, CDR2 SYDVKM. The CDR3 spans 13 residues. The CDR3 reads CASRPGQMDGYTF. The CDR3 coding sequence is TGTGCCAGCAGACCGGGACAGATGGATGGCTACACCTTC.

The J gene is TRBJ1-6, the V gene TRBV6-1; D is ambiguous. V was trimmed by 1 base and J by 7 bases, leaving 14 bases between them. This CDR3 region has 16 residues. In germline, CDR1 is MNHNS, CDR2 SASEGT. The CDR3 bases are TGTGCCAGCAGTGAAGTAGGAGGCCGCGGAAATTCACCCCTCCACTTT. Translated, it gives CASSEVGGRGNSPLHF.

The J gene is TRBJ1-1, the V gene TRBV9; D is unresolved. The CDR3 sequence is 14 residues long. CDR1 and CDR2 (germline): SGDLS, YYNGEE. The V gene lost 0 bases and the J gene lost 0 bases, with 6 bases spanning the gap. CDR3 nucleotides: TGTGCCAGCAGCGTAGGGGTCCTGAACACTGAAGCTTTCTTT. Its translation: CASSVGVLNTEAFF.

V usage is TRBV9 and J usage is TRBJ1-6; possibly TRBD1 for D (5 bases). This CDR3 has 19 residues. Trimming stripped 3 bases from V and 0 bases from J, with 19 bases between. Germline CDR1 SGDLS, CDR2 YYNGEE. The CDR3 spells CASSGTGLVASSYNSPLHF. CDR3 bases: TGTGCCAGCAGCGGCACAGGACTAGTCGCCAGCTCCTATAATTCACCCCTCCACTTT.

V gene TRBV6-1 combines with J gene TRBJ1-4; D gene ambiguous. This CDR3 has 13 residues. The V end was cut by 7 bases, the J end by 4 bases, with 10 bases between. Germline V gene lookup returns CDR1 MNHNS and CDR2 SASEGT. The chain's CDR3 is CASTGSYNEKLFF. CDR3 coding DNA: TGTGCCAGCACGGGCAGTTATAATGAAAAACTGTTTTTT.

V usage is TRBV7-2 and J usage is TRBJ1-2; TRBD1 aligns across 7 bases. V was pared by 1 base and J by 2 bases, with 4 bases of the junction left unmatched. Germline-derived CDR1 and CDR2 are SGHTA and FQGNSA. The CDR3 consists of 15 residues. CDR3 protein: CASSLDARGNYGYTF. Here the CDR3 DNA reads TGTGCCAGCAGCTTAGATGCCAGGGGGAACTATGGCTACACCTTC.

CDR3 sequence (DNA): TGTGCCAGCAGTTACCAGGGGATAGGCGAGCAGTACTTC. It translates to CASSYQGIGEQYF. This chain uses TRBV6-5 with TRBJ2-7, with D maybe TRBD1 (6 bases). Germline CDR1 is MNHEY and CDR2 is SVGAGI. Trimming took 2 bases from V and 6 from J, leaving 11 bases between them. The CDR3 sequence is 13 residues long.

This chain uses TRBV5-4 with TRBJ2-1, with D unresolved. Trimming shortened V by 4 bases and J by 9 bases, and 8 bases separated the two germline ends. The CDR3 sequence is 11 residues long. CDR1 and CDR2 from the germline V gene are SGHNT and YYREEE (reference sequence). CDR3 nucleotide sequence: TGTGCCAGCAGCGGAAGAGGTGAGCAGTTCTTC. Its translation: CASSGRGEQFF.